The clone carrying this T cell receptor beta chain appeared many times. From germline, CDR1 is SGHTA and CDR2 FQGNSA. The J segment lost 13 bases and the V segment lost 6 bases, leaving 10 bases of the junction unmatched. The CDR3 is 13 amino acids. This sample stems from a study of T cell repertoires in cytomegalovirus infection. MiXCR, applied by TCRdb to the reads, yields one record per CDR3 protein. The table includes roughly 280,000 distinct CDR3 sequences, 9.1% detected once. The clonotype originates from a human donor in good health (CMV status not recorded). Some clones in this sample may be carry-over from other donors' samples. The chain carries TRBV7-2 and TRBJ1-4; 8 bases are shared with TRBD1. The specimen was PBMCs. This CDR3 is CASRRDRLGVLFF. CDR3 DNA: TGTGCCAGCAGACGGGACAGGTTGGGCGTACTGTTTTTT.